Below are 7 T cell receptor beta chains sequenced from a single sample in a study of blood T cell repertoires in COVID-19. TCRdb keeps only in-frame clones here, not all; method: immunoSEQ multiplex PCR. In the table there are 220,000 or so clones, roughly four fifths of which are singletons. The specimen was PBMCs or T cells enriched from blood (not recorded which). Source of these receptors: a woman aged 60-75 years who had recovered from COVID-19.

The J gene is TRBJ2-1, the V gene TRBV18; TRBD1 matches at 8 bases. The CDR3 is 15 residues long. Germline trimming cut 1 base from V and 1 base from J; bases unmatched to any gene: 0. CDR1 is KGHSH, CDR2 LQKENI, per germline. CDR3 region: CASSPRTGSYNEQFF. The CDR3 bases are TGTGCCAGCTCACCACGGACAGGGTCCTACAATGAGCAGTTCTTC.

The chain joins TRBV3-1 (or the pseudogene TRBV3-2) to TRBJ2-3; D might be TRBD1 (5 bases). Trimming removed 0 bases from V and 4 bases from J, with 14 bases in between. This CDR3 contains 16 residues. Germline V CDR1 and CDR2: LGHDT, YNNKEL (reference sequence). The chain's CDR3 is CASSQDFGIGADTQYF. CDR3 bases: TGTGCCAGCAGCCAAGATTTCGGAATAGGGGCAGATACGCAGTATTTT.

The CDR3 spells CASSQGVNTEAFF. The CDR3 region has the DNA TGTGCCAGCAGCCAGGGCGTGAACACTGAAGCTTTCTTT. V is TRBV7-2 and J is TRBJ1-1; weak D call: TRBD1 (5 bases). Germline V gene data show CDR1 as SGHTA and CDR2 as FQGNSA. Trimming took off 5 bases at V and 0 bases at J, with 7 bases between the two ends. This CDR3 contains 13 residues.

Written as DNA, the CDR3 is TGTGCCAGCAGTTTAAAATCGAATCAGCCCCAGCATTTT. Encoded protein: CASSLKSNQPQHF. The gene calls are TRBV12-3 or TRBV12-4 and TRBJ1-5; no clear D gene. Between the trimmed V and J ends, which lost 2 bases and 4 bases, there was a span of 6 bases. The CDR3 is 13 amino acids.

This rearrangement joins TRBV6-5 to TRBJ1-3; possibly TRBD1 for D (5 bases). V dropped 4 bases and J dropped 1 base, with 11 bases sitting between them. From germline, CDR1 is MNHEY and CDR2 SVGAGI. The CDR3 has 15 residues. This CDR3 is CASSSPGGSGNTIYF. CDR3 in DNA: TGTGCCAGCAGTTCTCCCGGGGGTTCTGGAAACACCATATATTTT.

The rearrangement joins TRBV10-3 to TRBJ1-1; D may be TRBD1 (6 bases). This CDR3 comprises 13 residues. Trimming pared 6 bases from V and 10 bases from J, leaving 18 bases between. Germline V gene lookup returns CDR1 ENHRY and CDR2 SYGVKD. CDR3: CAISPGTPKAAFF. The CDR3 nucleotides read TGTGCCATCAGCCCCGGGACACCAAAGGCAGCTTTCTTT.

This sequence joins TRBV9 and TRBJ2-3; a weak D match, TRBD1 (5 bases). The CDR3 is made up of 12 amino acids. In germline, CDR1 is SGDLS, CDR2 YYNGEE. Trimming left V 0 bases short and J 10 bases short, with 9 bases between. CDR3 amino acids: CASSVDRGPQYF. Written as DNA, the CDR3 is TGTGCCAGCAGCGTAGATAGGGGTCCGCAGTATTTT.